Listed here are 16 T cell receptor beta chains from one sample, sequenced in a study of shared clonotypes between healthy human individuals. Sequencing was performed with immunoSEQ multiplex PCR; in TCRdb, only in-frame clones are kept and a portion is missing. There are some 700,000 clones in the sample; about 92% occur only once, and 34% lies in the top ten. Specimen: memory CD8+ T cells from PBMCs. Subset denoted: CD45RO+ cells pooled with CCR7-negative TemRA cells. The receptors derive from a young man in good health. Some clones in this sample may be carry-over from other donors' samples.

The rearrangement joins TRBV4-1 to TRBJ1-4; D gene uncertain. Germline V gene lookup returns CDR1 MGHRA and CDR2 YSYEKL. The CDR3 length is 15 residues. Trimming shortened V by 4 bases and J by 0 bases, and 9 bases separated the two germline ends. The CDR3 spells CASSPRATTNEKLFF. The CDR3 DNA reads TGCGCCAGCAGCCCCCGGGCCACAACTAATGAAAAACTGTTTTTT.

This clone was seen a single time. V usage is TRBV5-1 and J usage is TRBJ2-5; D call uncertain. The DNA end is a closer match to TRBJ2-7, so the J assignment may be wrong. Germline CDR1 and CDR2: SGHRS and YFSETQ. This CDR3 is built from 14 residues. CDR3 in amino acids: CASSLGAGSYEQYF. CDR3 bases: TGCGCCAGCAGCTTGGGAGCAGGATCCTACGAGCAGTACTTC.

The rearrangement uses TRBV28 and TRBJ1-1; D is uncertain. CDR3 length: 17 residues. Germline V lookup: CDR1 MDHEN, CDR2 SYDVKM. V gave up 7 bases and J gave up 6 bases, with 27 bases separating them. The CDR3 here is CASIPPGLVRTRSEAFF. Written as DNA, the CDR3 is TGTGCCAGCATCCCCCCTGGCCTAGTTCGAACCCGTTCTGAAGCTTTCTTT.

CDR3 amino acids: CASTARGDSVRETQYF. The CDR3 DNA sequence: TGTGCCAGCACCGCGAGGGGGGACAGTGTACGAGAGACCCAGTACTTC. V and J are TRBV28 and TRBJ2-5; D possibly corresponds to TRBD1 (7 bases). The CDR3 length is 16 residues. Trimming cost V 7 bases and J 4 bases, with 22 bases left between them. CDR1 and CDR2 (germline): MDHEN, SYDVKM.

This clone was counted a few times. The chain is built from TRBV7-9 and TRBJ2-1; 10 nucleotides agree with TRBD2. The J segment lost 5 bases and the V segment lost 10 bases, leaving 8 bases of the junction unmatched. This CDR3 has 14 amino acids. CDR1 is SEHNR, CDR2 FQNEAQ, per germline (reference sequence). The CDR3 DNA follows: TGTGCCACCCCGGGACTAGCGAGAAACAATGAGCAGTTCTTC. It encodes CATPGLARNNEQFF. The full variable domain, its missing parts supplied by reference TRBV7-9 and TRBJ2-1, is DTGVSQNPRHKITKRGQNVTFRCDPISEHNRLYWYRQTLGQGPEFLTYFQNEAQLEKSRLLSDRFSAERPKGSFSTLEIQRTEQGDSAMYLCATPGLARNNEQFFGPGTRLTVL.

Concerning this clone: With only one base between it and a far larger clone, this is likely a read error. V usage is TRBV15 and J usage is TRBJ2-7, with D possibly matching TRBD2 (6 bases). Germline CDR1 and CDR2: LNHNV and YYDKDF (reference sequence). The CDR3 contains 15 residues. V gave up 1 base and J gave up 3 bases, with 13 bases separating them. The CDR3 spells CATSRGLVGFYEQYF. DNA for the CDR3: TGTGCCACCAGCAGAGGACTAGTGGGCTTCTACGAGCAGTACTTC. Together with reference TRBV15 and TRBJ2-7, the CDR3 gives the full variable domain: DAMVIQNPRYQVTQFGKPVTLSCSQTLNHNVMYWYQQKSSQAPKLLFHYYDKDFNNEADTPDNFQSRRPNTSFCFLDIRSPGLGDTAMYLCATSRGLVGFYEQYFGPGTRLTVT.

CDR3 in DNA: TGTGCCAGCAGTTTTTTCCAGACAGGGGGCGGATACGAGCAGTACTTC. Translated: CASSFFQTGGGYEQYF. The chain carries TRBV27 and TRBJ2-7; 10 bases map to TRBD1. The junction had 9 bases not matched to a gene; V was cut back by 3 bases and J by 4 bases. The germline gives CDR1 MNHEY, CDR2 SMNVEV (reference sequence). The CDR3 is 16 residues long.

This chain's CDR3 is CASSPSDSEAFF. The CDR3 DNA follows: TGTGCCAGCTCACCATCCGACTCGGAAGCTTTCTTT. The chain carries TRBV18 and TRBJ1-1; D is undetermined. The CDR3 length is 12 residues. The V end was cut by 2 bases, the J end by 8 bases, with 9 bases between. Germline V gives CDR1 KGHSH, CDR2 LQKENI.

This clone appeared once. The V and J genes are TRBV30 and TRBJ2-1; 11 bases line up with TRBD2. Per the germline V gene, CDR1 is GTSNPN and CDR2 is SVGIG (reference sequence). V dropped 3 bases and J dropped 4; count of bases not matched to a gene: 17. This CDR3 contains 19 residues. The CDR3 DNA sequence: TGTGCCTGGAGCCGATCGACTAGCGGGAAGCTGGGCCCATACAATGAGCAGTTCTTC. Translated: CAWSRSTSGKLGPYNEQFF. Supplemented by reference TRBV30 and TRBJ2-1, the full variable domain reads SQTIHQWPATLVQPVGSPLSLECTVEGTSNPNLYWYRQAAGRGLQLLFYSVGIGQISSEVPQNLSASRPQDRQFILSSKKLLLSDSGFYLCAWSRSTSGKLGPYNEQFFGPGTRLTVL.

The chain carries TRBV19 and TRBJ2-7; possibly TRBD1 for D (6 bases). CDR3 length equals 15 residues. Trimming took off 5 bases at V and 4 bases at J, with 18 bases between the two ends. CDR1 and CDR2 (germline): LNHDA, SQIVND (reference sequence). The CDR3 nucleotides are TGTGCCAGTAGTCCCGGACCCTTGGGACAATACGAGCAGTACTTC. This translates into CASSPGPLGQYEQYF.

The V call is TRBV15, the J call TRBJ2-7; 9 nucleotides align to TRBD2. Germline V gene data show CDR1 as LNHNV and CDR2 as YYDKDF (reference sequence). With V trimmed by 6 bases and J by 5 bases, 8 bases remained unmatched. The CDR3 sequence is 14 residues long. CDR3 region: CATRDRLAVHEQYF. DNA for the CDR3: TGTGCCACCAGGGATAGACTAGCGGTCCACGAGCAGTACTTC. Full variable domain (missing parts from reference TRBV15 and TRBJ2-7): DAMVIQNPRYQVTQFGKPVTLSCSQTLNHNVMYWYQQKSSQAPKLLFHYYDKDFNNEADTPDNFQSRRPNTSFCFLDIRSPGLGDTAMYLCATRDRLAVHEQYFGPGTRLTVT.

This rearrangement joins TRBV18 to TRBJ1-1, with D unclear. CDR3 size: 14 residues. Deletions cut 0 bases from V and 3 bases from J, with 8 bases between. The germline V gene encodes CDR1 KGHSH and CDR2 LQKENI. CDR3 nucleotide sequence: TGTGCCAGCTCACCACCGAACTCCGACACTGAAGCTTTCTTT. Its protein is CASSPPNSDTEAFF.

The V gene is TRBV7-9, the J gene TRBJ2-7; no definite D call. Trimming removed 5 bases from V and 3 bases from J, with 11 bases in between. This CDR3 is built from 13 residues. Germline loops: CDR1 SEHNR, CDR2 FQNEAQ (reference sequence). As DNA, the CDR3 is TGTGCCAGCAGCGGCACCGACGGCTACGAGCAGTACTTC. Translating it yields CASSGTDGYEQYF. The full variable domain, completed using reference TRBV7-9 and TRBJ2-7, is DTGVSQNPRHKITKRGQNVTFRCDPISEHNRLYWYRQTLGQGPEFLTYFQNEAQLEKSRLLSDRFSAERPKGSFSTLEIQRTEQGDSAMYLCASSGTDGYEQYFGPGTRLTVT.

The V and J genes are TRBV4-2 and TRBJ2-7; 10 bases align to TRBD2. This CDR3 comprises 18 residues. The V gene's germline CDR1 is LGHNA and CDR2 YNFKEQ. V trimming: 0 bases; J trimming: 5 bases; junction bases outside the gene matches: 13. For the CDR3, the DNA is TGTGCCAGCAGCCAAGATCTTGTACTAGCGGGATCCTTACACGAGCAGTACTTC. It codes for CASSQDLVLAGSLHEQYF.

The CDR3 reads CASSVAAGGPNEQFF. The CDR3 DNA reads TGTGCCAGCAGCGTAGCAGCGGGAGGGCCCAATGAGCAGTTCTTC. The rearrangement uses TRBV9 and TRBJ2-1; 10 nucleotides line up with TRBD2. The germline gives CDR1 SGDLS, CDR2 YYNGEE. The junction had 3 bases not matched to a gene; V was cut back by 0 bases and J by 6 bases. This CDR3 is 15 amino acids long.

This chain connects TRBV13 to TRBJ1-1; D is undetermined. This CDR3 has 13 amino acids. Trimming shortened V by 3 bases and J by 5 bases, and 10 bases separated the two germline ends. The germline gives CDR1 PRHDT, CDR2 FYEKMQ (reference sequence). CDR3 coding DNA: TGTGCCAGCAGCTTCGACGTGGGGACTGAAGCTTTCTTT. Protein product: CASSFDVGTEAFF.